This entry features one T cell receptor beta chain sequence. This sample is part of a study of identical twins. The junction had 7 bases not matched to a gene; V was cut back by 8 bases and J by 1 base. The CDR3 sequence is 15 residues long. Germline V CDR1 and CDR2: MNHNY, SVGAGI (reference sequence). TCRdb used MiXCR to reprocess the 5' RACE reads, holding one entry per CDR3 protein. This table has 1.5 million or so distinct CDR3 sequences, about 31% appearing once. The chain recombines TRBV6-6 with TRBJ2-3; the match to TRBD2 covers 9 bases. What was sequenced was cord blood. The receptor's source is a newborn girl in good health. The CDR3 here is CASWSLAGGTDTQYF. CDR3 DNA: TGTGCCAGCTGGTCGTTAGCGGGGGGCACAGATACGCAGTATTTT.